A single sample gave rise to the 20 T cell receptor beta chains below, sequenced in a study of OX40 agonist ivuxolimab in advanced cancers. Generated by immunoSEQ multiplex PCR, the TCRdb table keeps only in-frame clones and is missing some. The sample has some 40,000 clones; roughly 90% are singletons. The sequences come from CD4+ or CD8+ T cells sorted from blood, collected in a trial of the OX40 agonist ivuxolimab. Every receptor here comes from an adult with an advanced solid tumor such as melanoma, head and neck, liver or kidney cancer.

The chain combines TRBV19 with TRBJ2-7; 7 nucleotides align to TRBD1. CDR3 length: 12 residues. V shed 3 bases and J 6 bases; nucleotides not matched to a gene: 2. Germline loops: CDR1 LNHDA, CDR2 SQIVND (reference sequence). CDR3 coding DNA: TGTGCCAGTAGTATCCCAGGGGGCGAGCAGTACTTC. Translation gives CASSIPGGEQYF.

This clone was detected once. The J gene is TRBJ2-2, the V gene TRBV28, with 12 nucleotides matching TRBD1. The germline CDR1 and CDR2 sequences are MDHEN and SYDVKM. CDR3 length: 17 amino acids. Losses at the gene ends were 6 bases for V and 4 bases for J; bases not matched to a gene: 9. CDR3 nucleotide sequence: TGTGCCAGCAGCCCTCAAGGGACAGGGGGCTTCACCGGGGAGCTGTTTTTT. Protein product: CASSPQGTGGFTGELFF.

This clone was seen only a few times. V and J are TRBV7-3 and TRBJ2-1; TRBD1 matches at 8 bases. Losses at the gene ends were 5 bases for V and 4 bases for J; bases not matched to a gene: 7. The length of the CDR3 is 15 residues. Germline V gives CDR1 SGHTA, CDR2 FQGTGA. CDR3 in amino acids: CASSPQGAAYNEQFF. The CDR3 region has the DNA TGTGCCAGCAGCCCGCAGGGGGCGGCGTACAATGAGCAGTTCTTC.

The chain uses TRBV27 and TRBJ2-5; TRBD2 matches 11 bases. V lost 1 base to trimming and J lost 1 base; unmatched junction nucleotides: 2. The CDR3 runs 16 residues. Germline assignment: CDR1 MNHEY and CDR2 SMNVEV (reference sequence). CDR3 in DNA: TGTGCCAGCAGTTTATTAGCGGGAGGGCGCCAAGAGACCCAGTACTTC. As protein: CASSLLAGGRQETQYF.

This chain uses TRBV7-9 with TRBJ2-5; D gene uncertain. There are 11 residues in the CDR3. V lost 10 bases to trimming and J lost 5 bases, with 11 bases between them. From germline, CDR1 is SEHNR and CDR2 FQNEAQ (reference sequence). As DNA, the CDR3 is TGTGCCACATTGGTTGGGGAGACCCAGTACTTC. It encodes CATLVGETQYF. Variable domain in full (rest from reference TRBV7-9 and TRBJ2-5): DTGVSQNPRHKITKRGQNVTFRCDPISEHNRLYWYRQTLGQGPEFLTYFQNEAQLEKSRLLSDRFSAERPKGSFSTLEIQRTEQGDSAMYLCATLVGETQYFGPGTRLLVL.

The chain couples TRBV28 to TRBJ2-3; D is unclear. Trimming took 3 bases from V and 0 from J, leaving 10 bases between them. Looked up from germline, CDR1 is MDHEN and CDR2 is SYDVKM. The length of the CDR3 is 15 residues. DNA of the CDR3: TGTGCCAGCAGTTTTGTCGGCATTAGCACAGATACGCAGTATTTT. This encodes CASSFVGISTDTQYF.

This CDR3 is CASSQERAGAYEQYF. The CDR3 coding sequence is TGTGCCAGCAGCCAAGAGAGGGCAGGGGCCTACGAGCAGTACTTC. This chain connects TRBV4-2 to TRBJ2-7, with a weak D call TRBD1 (6 bases). Trimming stripped 0 bases from V and 2 bases from J, with 11 bases between. The CDR3 contains 15 residues. CDR1 and CDR2 (germline): LGHNA, YNFKEQ.

The V call is TRBV25-1, the J call TRBJ1-1, with a possible D match to TRBD1 (5 bases). This CDR3 region has 14 residues. Germline V lookup: CDR1 MGHDK, CDR2 SYGVNS. V gave up 1 base and J gave up 4 bases, with 10 bases separating them. The CDR3 spells CASSESERGTEAFF. In DNA, the CDR3 is TGTGCCAGCAGTGAATCCGAGAGGGGCACTGAAGCTTTCTTT.

The chain combines TRBV2 with TRBJ2-1; 12 bases fit TRBD2. Germline CDR1 SNHLY, CDR2 FYNNEI. Trimming at V came to 6 bases and at J to 3 bases, leaving 6 bases not matched to a gene. CDR3 length: 16 amino acids. CDR3: CASSVGLAGHYNEQFF. CDR3 nucleotide sequence: TGTGCCAGCAGCGTGGGACTAGCGGGTCACTACAATGAGCAGTTCTTC.

The chain is built from TRBV6-6 and TRBJ2-1, with no clear D. The CDR3 has 12 amino acids. With 5 bases removed from V and 5 bases from J, the gap between germline ends came to 7 bases. The germline CDR1 and CDR2 sequences are MNHNY and SVGAGI (reference sequence). CDR3 in amino acids: CASSPDHNEQFF. The CDR3 DNA is TGTGCCAGCAGTCCTGACCACAATGAGCAGTTCTTC.

This chain links TRBV7-9 with TRBJ2-2; D ambiguous. Trimming pared 5 bases from V and 5 bases from J, leaving 0 bases between. Germline CDR1 reads SEHNR; CDR2 reads FQNEAQ (reference sequence). The CDR3 contains 10 residues. CDR3 DNA: TGTGCCAGCAGCACCGGGGAGCTGTTTTTT. Its translation is CASSTGELFF.

This clone has just one count. This chain uses TRBV5-1 with TRBJ2-7, with a weak D call TRBD2 (6 bases). The CDR3 loop spans 17 amino acids. Germline V gives CDR1 SGHRS, CDR2 YFSETQ. Between the trimmed V and J ends, which lost 2 bases and 0 bases, there was a span of 18 bases. The CDR3 sequence is CASSFMTPGLSSYEQYF. The CDR3 DNA sequence: TGCGCCAGCAGCTTTATGACTCCGGGACTGAGCTCCTACGAGCAGTACTTC.

This chain joins TRBV19 and TRBJ1-2, with D possibly being TRBD1 (6 bases). V was trimmed by 5 bases and J by 7 bases, leaving 20 bases between them. This CDR3 contains 15 residues. Germline CDR1 and CDR2: LNHDA and SQIVND (reference sequence). CDR3: CASSPIQGSLTGYTF. The CDR3 DNA follows: TGTGCCAGTAGTCCCATCCAGGGGTCCCTAACTGGCTACACCTTC.

The V call is TRBV9, the J call TRBJ2-3, with a possible D match to TRBD2 (6 bases). Trimming cost V 0 bases and J 2 bases, with 10 bases left between them. The CDR3 consists of 15 residues. Germline values: CDR1 SGDLS, CDR2 YYNGEE. CDR3 in DNA: TGTGCCAGCAGCGTAGCTGGACTACCCACAGATACGCAGTATTTT. Translated, it gives CASSVAGLPTDTQYF.

V and J are TRBV19 and TRBJ2-7; 7 bases fit TRBD2. Germline V gene data show CDR1 as LNHDA and CDR2 as SQIVND (reference sequence). V was pared by 1 base and J by 3 bases, with 3 bases of the junction left unmatched. The CDR3 length is 14 residues. The CDR3 DNA sequence: TGTGCCAGTAGTATAGGCGGGGGAGACTACGAGCAGTACTTC. It codes for CASSIGGGDYEQYF.

The chain recombines TRBV12-5 with TRBJ2-7, with a possible D match to TRBD2 (6 bases). The CDR3 extends over 12 amino acids. The germline CDR1 and CDR2 sequences are LGHNT and FRNRAP. Trimming took off 3 bases at V and 6 bases at J, with 9 bases between the two ends. The CDR3, as DNA: TGTGCTAGTGGTTTAGGAGGGGTCGAGCAGTACTTC. This sequence encodes CASGLGGVEQYF.

The DNA for the CDR3 is TGTGCCAGCAGCCAAAGGGACAGGGATCCTGACGAGACCCAGTACTTC. It specifies CASSQRDRDPDETQYF. This chain connects TRBV5-4 to TRBJ2-5; 9 bases are a match to TRBD1. The V gene end was trimmed by 4 bases and the J gene end by 5 bases; junction bases not matched to a gene: 12. CDR1 and CDR2 from the germline V gene are SGHNT and YYREEE (reference sequence). The CDR3 is made up of 16 amino acids.

This clone was picked up a small number of times. The chain carries TRBV20-1 and TRBJ1-1; no firm D call. The V gene's germline CDR1 is DFQATT and CDR2 SNEGSKA (reference sequence). CDR3 length equals 11 residues. The germline V and J ends were trimmed by 3 bases and 0 bases, with 2 bases remaining between them. This CDR3 reads CSARLNTEAFF. The CDR3 DNA follows: TGCAGTGCTAGGTTGAACACTGAAGCTTTCTTT.

This sequence joins TRBV6-1 and TRBJ2-1, with D unresolved. The CDR3 is 14 residues long. The germline V gene has CDR1 MNHNS and CDR2 SASEGT. V was shortened by 1 base and J by 9 bases, with 13 bases between the two germline ends. CDR3 in amino acids: CASSEGSNQVEQFF. The DNA for the CDR3 is TGTGCCAGCAGTGAAGGGTCTAATCAGGTTGAGCAGTTCTTC.

This clone was counted once. The rearrangement links TRBV4-2 to TRBJ2-7; perhaps TRBD1 as D (5 bases). V was pared by 1 base and J by 7 bases, with 11 bases between. In germline, CDR1 is LGHNA, CDR2 YNFKEQ. The CDR3 covers 13 residues. The CDR3 DNA reads TGTGCCAGCAGCCAAGGGGGCATTGGAGAGCAGTACTTC. Amino acids: CASSQGGIGEQYF.